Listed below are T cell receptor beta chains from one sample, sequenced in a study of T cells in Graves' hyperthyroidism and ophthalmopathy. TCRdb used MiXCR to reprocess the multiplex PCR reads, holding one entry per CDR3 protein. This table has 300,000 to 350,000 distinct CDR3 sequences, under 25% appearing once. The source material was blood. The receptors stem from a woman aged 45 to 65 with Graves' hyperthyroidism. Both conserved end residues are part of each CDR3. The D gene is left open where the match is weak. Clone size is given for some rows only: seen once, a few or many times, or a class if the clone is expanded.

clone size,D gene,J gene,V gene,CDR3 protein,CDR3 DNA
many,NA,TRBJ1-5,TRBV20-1,CSASPGLQPQHF,TGCAGTGCTTCCCCCGGACTTCAGCCCCAGCATTTT
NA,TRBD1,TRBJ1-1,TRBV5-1,CASSVEGTGRWSTEAFF,TGCGCCAGCAGCGTGGAAGGGACAGGGAGGTGGAGCACTGAAGCTTTCTTT
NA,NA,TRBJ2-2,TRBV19,CASMAGSTGELFF,TGTGCCAGTATGGCGGGGAGCACCGGGGAGCTGTTTTTT
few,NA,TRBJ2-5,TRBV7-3,CASSPRPGTSQYF,TGTGCCAGCAGCCCCCGACCCGGAACCTCCCAGTACTTC
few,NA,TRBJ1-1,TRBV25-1,CASSPGLPMNTEAFF,TGTGCCAGCAGTCCCGGGCTCCCCATGAACACTGAAGCTTTCTTT
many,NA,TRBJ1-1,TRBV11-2,CASSSPGARGEAFF,TGTGCCAGCAGCTCCCCGGGTGCGCGAGGCGAAGCTTTCTTT
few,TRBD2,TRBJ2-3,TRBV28,CASSWVAGGTDTQYF,TGTGCCAGCAGTTGGGTAGCGGGGGGAACAGATACGCAGTATTTT
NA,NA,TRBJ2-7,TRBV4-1,CASSQYLAYEQYF,TGCGCCAGCAGCCAATATCTCGCCTACGAGCAGTACTTC
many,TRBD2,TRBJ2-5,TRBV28,CASSLAPAGGETQYF,TGTGCCAGCAGTTTAGCCCCAGCGGGAGGGGAGACCCAGTACTTC
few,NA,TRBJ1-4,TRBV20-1,CSANDRKTNEKLFF,TGCAGTGCCAACGACCGGAAAACTAATGAAAAACTGTTTTTT
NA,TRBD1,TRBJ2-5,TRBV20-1,CSARRGQGSQETQYF,TGCAGTGCTAGAAGGGGACAGGGGAGTCAAGAGACCCAGTACTTC
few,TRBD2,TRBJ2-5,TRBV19,CASSRNGLAGEETQYF,TGTGCCAGTAGTAGGAACGGACTAGCGGGAGAGGAGACCCAGTACTTC
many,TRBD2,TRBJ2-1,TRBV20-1,CSARDSGGVQFF,TGCAGTGCTAGAGACAGCGGGGGGGTCCAGTTCTTC
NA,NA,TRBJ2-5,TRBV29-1,CSVPLSGAAQYF,TGCAGCGTGCCATTGAGTGGAGCGGCCCAGTACTTC
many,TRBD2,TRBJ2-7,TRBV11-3,CASRLAGVVEGEQYF,TGTGCCAGCAGACTAGCGGGAGTAGTAGAAGGCGAGCAGTACTTC
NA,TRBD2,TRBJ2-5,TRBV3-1,CASSQTGLAGETQYF,TGTGCCAGCAGCCAGACGGGACTAGCAGGGGAGACCCAGTACTTC
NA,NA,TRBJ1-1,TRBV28,CASISVRRNTEAFF,TGTGCCAGCATTTCGGTCCGGAGGAACACTGAAGCTTTCTTT
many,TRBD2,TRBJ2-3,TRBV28,CASSLRLAGPGLSTDTQYF,TGTGCCAGCAGTTTAAGACTAGCGGGACCAGGGCTTAGCACAGATACGCAGTATTTT
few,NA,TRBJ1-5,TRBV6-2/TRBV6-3,CASSVGNSNQPQHF,TGTGCCAGCAGTGTTGGGAATAGCAATCAGCCCCAGCATTTT
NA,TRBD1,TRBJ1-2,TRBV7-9,CASTGGGWGYTF,TGTGCCAGCACCGGAGGGGGCTGGGGCTACACCTTC
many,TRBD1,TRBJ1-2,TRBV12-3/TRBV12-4,CASSSTRGLDGYTF,TGTGCCAGCAGTTCAACCAGGGGGCTGGATGGCTACACCTTC
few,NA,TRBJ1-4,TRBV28,CASNRDPNEKLFF,TGTGCCAGCAACAGGGATCCTAATGAAAAACTGTTTTTT
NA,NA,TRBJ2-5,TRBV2,CARENLDRQETQYF,TGTGCCAGAGAAAATTTGGACCGCCAAGAGACCCAGTACTTC
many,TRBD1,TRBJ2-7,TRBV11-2,CASSTYRGRRDYEQYF,TGTGCCAGCAGTACGTACAGGGGGCGAAGGGACTACGAGCAGTACTTC
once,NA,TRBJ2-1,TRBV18,CASSPPGLVYNEQFF,TGTGCCAGCTCACCACCGGGACTGGTATACAATGAGCAGTTCTTC
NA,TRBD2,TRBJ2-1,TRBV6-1,CASSLGTSGSLGLQVEQFF,TGTGCCAGCAGCCTCGGGACTAGCGGGAGCCTCGGGTTACAAGTGGAGCAGTTCTTC
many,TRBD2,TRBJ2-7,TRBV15,CATSRLAGGTYEQYF,TGTGCCACCAGCAGACTAGCGGGAGGGACCTACGAGCAGTACTTC
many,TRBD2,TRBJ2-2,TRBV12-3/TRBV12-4,CASSPGRLAFYTGELFF,TGTGCCAGCAGTCCTGGCCGACTAGCGTTTTACACCGGGGAGCTGTTTTTT
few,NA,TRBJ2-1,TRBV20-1,CSALPVANEQFF,TGCAGTGCTCTACCGGTAGCGAATGAGCAGTTCTTC